One sample yielded the 13 T cell receptor beta chains listed below, sequenced in a study of cytomegalovirus exposure and HLA in healthy donors (dated by TCRdb to between 2016 and 2019). The method was the immunoSEQ multiplex PCR assay. For the multiplex PCR, a mixture combining 60 forward primers for TCR Vbeta segments and 13 reverse primers for TCR Jbeta segments was used. TCRdb mirrors the immuneACCESS table, restricted to in-frame sequences. Some clones are absent from its copies; in checked studies, under half trace to an unresolved V gene, and the reason for the others is unknown. The table for this sample lists 120,000 or so clones; about four fifths of them were counted only once. The ten top clones hold around 1.5% of the sample. Sequencing was carried out using PBMCs. The receptors stem from a woman younger than 30 in good health and CMV-seronegative.

This clone was detected once. The chain links TRBV5-1 to TRBJ1-2; 7 bases are shared with TRBD1. Germline values: CDR1 SGHRS, CDR2 YFSETQ. CDR3 size: 12 residues. V gave up 6 bases and J gave up 6 bases; unmatched junction bases: 5. The CDR3 loop is CASKQGLDGYTF. The CDR3 DNA is TGCGCCAGCAAACAGGGGTTGGATGGCTACACCTTC.

This chain links TRBV5-6 with TRBJ2-3; D is possibly TRBD1 (6 bases). The CDR3 consists of 14 residues. Germline CDR1 reads SGHDT; CDR2 reads YYEEEE. Trimming took 5 bases from V and 4 from J, leaving 14 bases between them. CDR3 loop: CASSFNRVSDTQYF. The CDR3 DNA reads as TGTGCCAGCAGTTTCAACAGGGTATCAGATACGCAGTATTTT. The complete variable domain, with remaining parts taken from reference TRBV5-6 and TRBJ2-3, reads DAGVTQSPTHLIKTRGQQVTLRCSPKSGHDTVSWYQQALGQGPQFIFQYYEEEERQRGNFPDRFSGHQFPNYSSELNVNALLLGDSALYLCASSFNRVSDTQYFGPGTRLTVL.

This clone has just a few counts. The CDR3 region is CASSQAGSTDTQYF. For the CDR3, the DNA is TGCGCCAGCAGCCAAGCGGGTTCCACAGATACGCAGTATTTT. V usage is TRBV4-1 and J usage is TRBJ2-3; D uncertain. Trimming left V 1 base short and J 2 bases short, with 7 bases between. Per germline, CDR1 MGHRA and CDR2 YSYEKL. The CDR3 covers 14 residues.

V gene TRBV6-1 combines with J gene TRBJ1-3; D uncertain. The ends were cut back, 9 bases at V and 0 bases at J, with 9 bases in the middle. The CDR3 extends over 13 amino acids. Germline lookup yields CDR1 MNHNS and CDR2 SASEGT. This CDR3 reads CASVLLSGNTIYF. As DNA, the CDR3 is TGTGCCAGTGTCCTTCTCTCTGGAAACACCATATATTTT.

This chain links TRBV4-1 with TRBJ2-2, with 7 bases lining up with TRBD1. V lost 1 base and J lost 2; bases outside the gene matches: 10. CDR3 length: 18 amino acids. CDR1 is MGHRA and CDR2 is YSYEKL in the germline V gene. The CDR3 is CASSQVNRGVRNTGELFF. For the CDR3, the DNA is TGCGCCAGCAGCCAAGTTAACAGGGGAGTCAGAAACACCGGGGAGCTGTTTTTT.

The chain carries TRBV11-2 and TRBJ1-5; D call uncertain. The germline V and J ends were trimmed by 8 bases and 6 bases, with 14 bases remaining between them. This CDR3 is built from 13 residues. The germline gives CDR1 SGHAT, CDR2 FQNNGV. The CDR3 DNA reads as TGTGCCAGCCGTCGTAATTGGAGTCAGCCCCAGCATTTT. This sequence encodes CASRRNWSQPQHF.

The CDR3 loop reads CASSLDWSSYEQYF. As DNA, the CDR3 is TGTGCCAGCAGCTTAGATTGGAGCTCCTACGAGCAGTACTTC. The chain carries TRBV7-2 and TRBJ2-5; D unresolved. The J call is uncertain, as TRBJ2-7 better fits the DNA end. CDR3 length: 14 amino acids. In germline, CDR1 is SGHTA, CDR2 FQGNSA.

The chain employs TRBV2 and TRBJ2-7; maybe TRBD2 (6 bases). This CDR3 spans 13 amino acids. CDR1 is SNHLY, CDR2 FYNNEI, per germline. V dropped 4 bases and J dropped 4 bases, with 11 bases sitting between them. CDR3 coding DNA: TGTGCCAGCAGTGGGGGACTTACTTACGAGCAGTACTTC. Residues: CASSGGLTYEQYF.

V gene TRBV19 combines with J gene TRBJ1-1; tentative D call: TRBD1 (5 bases). With 7 bases removed from V and 6 bases from J, the gap between germline ends came to 30 bases. The CDR3 runs 18 residues. Germline V lookup: CDR1 LNHDA, CDR2 SQIVND (reference sequence). This chain's CDR3 is CASIRDSGLSGFSSEAFF. Written as DNA, the CDR3 is TGTGCCAGTATCAGGGATTCGGGACTATCAGGTTTTAGCTCTGAAGCTTTCTTT.

The chain links TRBV27 to TRBJ1-2; D is possibly TRBD1 (5 bases). CDR1 and CDR2 from the germline V gene are MNHEY and SMNVEV (reference sequence). The CDR3 extends over 14 amino acids. Deletions cut 2 bases from V and 5 bases from J, with 12 bases between. The CDR3 reads CASSLGAHSYGYTF. For the CDR3, the DNA is TGTGCCAGCAGTTTAGGGGCACACTCATATGGCTACACCTTC.

V is TRBV6-6 and J is TRBJ1-5, with D hard to call. The CDR3 is made up of 11 amino acids. CDR1 and CDR2 from the germline V gene are MNHNY and SVGAGI (reference sequence). With 4 bases removed from V and 9 bases from J, the gap between germline ends came to 7 bases. The DNA for the CDR3 is TGTGCCAGCAGTTCTAGTTGGCCCCAGCATTTT. It codes for CASSSSWPQHF.

The chain carries TRBV10-3 and TRBJ2-3; D is perhaps TRBD2 (7 bases). This CDR3 has 13 residues. Germline V gene lookup returns CDR1 ENHRY and CDR2 SYGVKD. Trimming stripped 9 bases from V and 0 bases from J, with 10 bases between. In nucleotides, the CDR3 is TGTGCCATGGCGGGGGCTAGCACAGATACGCAGTATTTT. This sequence encodes CAMAGASTDTQYF.

The V and J genes are TRBV30 and TRBJ1-1; no clear D. The germline gives CDR1 GTSNPN, CDR2 SVGIG (reference sequence). CDR3 size: 13 residues. The V and J ends lost 7 bases and 2 bases respectively, with 14 bases between them. CDR3 in amino acids: CAFHRRINTEAFF. In DNA, the CDR3 is TGTGCCTTCCACCGGCGGATTAACACTGAAGCTTTCTTT.